Below, one T cell receptor (beta chain) is given with its context. The sample is drawn from a study of shared T cell receptors in the human thymus. The protocol was immunoSEQ multiplex PCR, while the TCRdb copy is restricted to in-frame clones and leaves out a portion. The table records a few hundred thousand clones, approximately 95% of them present only once. The V gene lost 1 base and the J gene lost 2 bases, with 9 bases spanning the gap. Germline V CDR1 and CDR2: SEHNR, FQNEAQ (reference sequence). This CDR3 is 15 amino acids long. The gene calls are TRBV7-9 and TRBJ2-1; D uncertain. The TCR sequence derives from a human donor. The specimen sequenced was thymocytes. In DNA, the CDR3 is TGTGCCAGCAGCTTAGAGGCGCAACCCTACAATGAGCAGTTCTTC. This translates into CASSLEAQPYNEQFF.